The 23 T cell receptor beta chains in this list originate from one sample, sequenced in a study of T cell responses to AZD1222 COVID-19 vaccine. Produced via immunoSEQ multiplex PCR; TCRdb's table is partial and in-frame only. The sample holds about 150,000 clones, 80% to 95% seen once. This specimen consisted of peripheral blood, obtained 28 days after the second AZD1222 dose. The receptors originated from an adult who received the AZD1222 COVID-19 vaccine.

This chain connects TRBV16 to TRBJ1-5, with 9 bases lining up with TRBD1. Germline V lookup: CDR1 KGHSY, CDR2 FQNENV. The J segment lost 5 bases and the V segment lost 3 bases, leaving 2 bases of the junction unmatched. This CDR3 spans 14 amino acids. CDR3 DNA sequence: TGTGCCAGCAGCCACGGGGACAGGGATCAGCCCCAGCATTTT. The encoded protein is CASSHGDRDQPQHF.

The chain links TRBV4-1 to TRBJ2-7; 7 bases fit TRBD1. The CDR3 is 17 amino acids. Germline lookup yields CDR1 MGHRA and CDR2 YSYEKL. J lost 5 bases, V lost 1 base, and 14 bases had no gene match. The CDR3 sequence is CASSQVVGSGGSDEQYF. CDR3 coding DNA: TGCGCCAGCAGCCAAGTAGTGGGGTCAGGGGGTTCAGACGAGCAGTACTTC.

CDR3 coding DNA: TGTGCCAGTAGTCCCCGCGCAGGGAGATCGCCCGAGCAGTACTTC. Translating gives CASSPRAGRSPEQYF. The genes are TRBV19 and TRBJ2-7; TRBD1 or TRBD2 may be the D gene (5 bases each). Germline CDR1 LNHDA, CDR2 SQIVND (reference sequence). This CDR3 region has 15 residues. Trimming cost V 5 bases and J 6 bases, with 20 bases left between them.

The rearrangement links TRBV28 to TRBJ2-7; D is perhaps TRBD1 (6 bases). Germline V gives CDR1 MDHEN, CDR2 SYDVKM. V lost 5 bases to trimming and J lost 2 bases, with 13 bases between them. This CDR3 is built from 14 residues. CDR3 bases: TGTGCCAGCAGTGAAGACAGGCAGCCCTACGAGCAGTACTTC. Its translation is CASSEDRQPYEQYF.

This clone was observed once. The chain couples TRBV27 to TRBJ1-1, with a weak D call TRBD1 (6 bases). Trimming pared 6 bases from V and 4 bases from J, leaving 18 bases between. CDR3 length equals 15 residues. Germline V CDR1 and CDR2: MNHEY, SMNVEV (reference sequence). The CDR3 region has the DNA TGTGCCAGCAGGGGGGGGACTAGGACAGTCACTGAAGCTTTCTTT. The encoded protein is CASRGGTRTVTEAFF.

Remarks on this clone: Other DNA variants within this sample encode the same CDR3. V is TRBV27 and J is TRBJ2-2; no clear D. The V gene lost 5 bases and the J gene lost 0 bases, with 4 bases spanning the gap. The CDR3 has 13 residues. Germline V gives CDR1 MNHEY, CDR2 SMNVEV (reference sequence). CDR3 DNA sequence: TGTGCCAGCAGTCTCTCGAACACCGGGGAGCTGTTTTTT. Translating gives CASSLSNTGELFF.

The chain carries TRBV3-1 (or the pseudogene TRBV3-2) and TRBJ1-6; no reliable D call. The V end lost 1 base, the J end lost 7 bases, and 14 bases lay between the germline ends. The CDR3 loop spans 16 amino acids. From germline, CDR1 is LGHDT and CDR2 YNNKEL (reference sequence). The CDR3 region is CASSQGMILGNSPLHF. DNA for the CDR3: TGTGCCAGCAGCCAAGGGATGATTTTAGGGAATTCACCCCTCCACTTT.

The J gene is TRBJ1-5, the V gene TRBV19, with 8 bases lining up with TRBD1. Germline loops: CDR1 LNHDA, CDR2 SQIVND (reference sequence). There are 15 residues in the CDR3. Germline trimming cut 5 bases from V and 5 bases from J; bases unmatched to any gene: 8. The CDR3 region has the DNA TGTGCCAGTAGTGATACACAGGGGGGTCATCAGCCCCAGCATTTT. Translation: CASSDTQGGHQPQHF.

This sequence joins TRBV28 and TRBJ1-3; D may be TRBD1 (5 bases). The CDR3 extends over 15 amino acids. Germline CDR1 and CDR2: MDHEN and SYDVKM. Trimming removed 3 bases from V and 0 bases from J, with 9 bases in between. DNA of the CDR3: TGTGCCAGCAGTTTGGGGGGGGACTCTGGAAACACCATATATTTT. Translated: CASSLGGDSGNTIYF.

The chain combines TRBV7-3 with TRBJ1-1; D uncertain. V lost 5 bases and J lost 5, with 9 bases in between. The CDR3 extends over 12 amino acids. Germline loops: CDR1 SGHTA, CDR2 FQGTGA. For the CDR3, the DNA is TGTGCCAGCAGCCCCACTCGGACTGAAGCTTTCTTT. Translation: CASSPTRTEAFF.

The chain joins TRBV7-2 to TRBJ1-2; D is undetermined. V gave up 5 bases and J gave up 6 bases, with 22 bases separating them. The CDR3 length is 16 residues. Looked up from germline, CDR1 is SGHTA and CDR2 is FQGNSA. CDR3 nucleotide sequence: TGTGCCAGCAGCACTGACGGGGTCAGGAGGATCGATGGCTACACCTTC. It specifies CASSTDGVRRIDGYTF.

The chain uses TRBV6-5 and TRBJ1-6; D may be TRBD1 (5 bases). V lost 7 bases to trimming and J lost 7 bases, with 8 bases between them. CDR3 size: 12 residues. Germline V CDR1 and CDR2: MNHEY, SVGAGI. The CDR3 DNA reads TGTGCCAGCACCGAGGGGAATTCACCCCTCCACTTT. Protein product: CASTEGNSPLHF.

The chain carries TRBV28 and TRBJ1-1; 9 positions match TRBD1. The CDR3 extends over 14 amino acids. From germline, CDR1 is MDHEN and CDR2 SYDVKM. V was clipped by 6 bases and J by 5 bases; unmatched bases: 7. CDR3 bases: TGTGCCAGCAGGGCCGGGACAGGGAAAACTGAAGCTTTCTTT. Translating gives CASRAGTGKTEAFF.

The chain has TRBV28 and TRBJ1-2; the match to TRBD1 covers 8 bases. From germline, CDR1 is MDHEN and CDR2 SYDVKM. CDR3 length: 15 residues. The V segment lost 5 bases and the J segment 4 bases; nucleotides outside the gene matches: 9. The CDR3, as DNA: TGTGCCAGCAGTCCCCAGGGGGCAGGGAGCTATGGCTACACCTTC. Translated: CASSPQGAGSYGYTF.

The chain is built from TRBV9 and TRBJ2-5; D may correspond to TRBD1 or TRBD2 (5 bases each). The V gene lost 3 bases and the J gene lost 3 bases, with 9 bases spanning the gap. Germline loops: CDR1 SGDLS, CDR2 YYNGEE. The CDR3 runs 13 residues. The CDR3 DNA follows: TGTGCCAGCAGCGGGGACCACGAAGAGACCCAGTACTTC. Amino acid sequence: CASSGDHEETQYF. The full variable domain, in which reference TRBV9 and TRBJ2-5 provide the parts outside the CDR3, is DSGVTQTPKHLITATGQRVTLRCSPRSGDLSVYWYQQSLDQGLQFLIQYYNGEERAKGNILERFSAQQFPDLHSELNLSSLELGDSALYFCASSGDHEETQYFGPGTRLLVL.

The chain couples TRBV13 to TRBJ2-1; tentatively, D is TRBD1 (6 bases). The V end was cut by 5 bases, the J end by 1 base, with 15 bases between. Per the germline V gene, CDR1 is PRHDT and CDR2 is FYEKMQ (reference sequence). This CDR3 comprises 16 residues. Here the CDR3 DNA reads TGTGCCAGCAGCGTCCTACAGGGTCCGTCCTACAATGAGCAGTTCTTC. Protein: CASSVLQGPSYNEQFF.

In this sample, this clone turned up once. The chain joins TRBV9 to TRBJ1-3; no clear D gene. Trimming stripped 3 bases from V and 3 bases from J, with 16 bases between. Per the germline V gene, CDR1 is SGDLS and CDR2 is YYNGEE. The CDR3 runs to 16 residues. The CDR3: CASSALSTGHGNTIYF. Written as DNA, the CDR3 is TGTGCCAGCAGCGCGCTGTCAACGGGCCATGGAAACACCATATATTTT.

This chain connects TRBV6-2 or TRBV6-3 to TRBJ2-2; D possibly matches TRBD1 or TRBD2 (5 bases each). V was shortened by 4 bases and J by 1 base, with 10 bases between the two germline ends. This CDR3 comprises 15 residues. Germline CDR1 and CDR2: MNHEY and SVGEGT. The CDR3, as DNA: TGTGCCAGCAGTTCCCTGGGGGTGAACACCGGGGAGCTGTTTTTT. Amino acids: CASSSLGVNTGELFF.

The gene calls are TRBV2 and TRBJ1-6; tentative D call: TRBD1 (6 bases). The V end was cut by 3 bases, the J end by 8 bases, with 11 bases between. Germline CDR1 and CDR2: SNHLY and FYNNEI. The CDR3 runs to 14 residues. The CDR3 bases are TGTGCCAGCAGTGATACAGGGTGGGATTCACCCCTCCACTTT. This sequence encodes CASSDTGWDSPLHF. Supplemented by reference TRBV2 and TRBJ1-6, the full variable domain reads EPEVTQTPSHQVTQMGQEVILRCVPISNHLYFYWYRQILGQKVEFLVSFYNNEISEKSEIFDDQFSVERPDGSNFTLKIRSTKLEDSAMYFCASSDTGWDSPLHFGNGTRLTVT.

The chain links TRBV5-1 to TRBJ1-4; possibly TRBD1 for D (6 bases). Looked up from germline, CDR1 is SGHRS and CDR2 is YFSETQ. Trimming left V 4 bases short and J 7 bases short, with 17 bases between. The CDR3 extends over 15 amino acids. For the CDR3, the DNA is TGCGCCAGCAGCCAACACCTAACAGGGAGTGAAAAACTGTTTTTT. Translating gives CASSQHLTGSEKLFF.

V gene TRBV7-2 combines with J gene TRBJ2-5, with D perhaps TRBD2 (7 bases). Between the trimmed V and J ends, which lost 8 bases and 5 bases, there was a span of 18 bases. The V gene's germline CDR1 is SGHTA and CDR2 FQGNSA. There are 14 residues in the CDR3. The CDR3 loop is CASSRGGGPETQYF. CDR3 nucleotides: TGTGCCAGCTCAAGAGGGGGGGGGCCGGAGACCCAGTACTTC.

The count of this clone is one. The genes are TRBV21-1 and TRBJ1-1. TRBV21-1 is shown as a pseudogene. This CDR3 has 16 amino acids. The CDR3 loop reads CASSKGTGTRGTEAFF. CDR3 sequence (DNA): TGTGCCAGCAGCAAAGGAACCGGGACCCGGGGCACTGAAGCTTTCTTT.

The rearrangement joins TRBV27 to TRBJ1-5; D possibly corresponds to TRBD1 (6 bases). Between the trimmed V and J ends, which lost 0 bases and 5 bases, there was a span of 11 bases. Looked up from germline, CDR1 is MNHEY and CDR2 is SMNVEV (reference sequence). The CDR3 is 15 residues long. DNA of the CDR3: TGTGCCAGCAGTTTATCGGCAGGGGCGTATCAGCCCCAGCATTTT. It translates to CASSLSAGAYQPQHF.